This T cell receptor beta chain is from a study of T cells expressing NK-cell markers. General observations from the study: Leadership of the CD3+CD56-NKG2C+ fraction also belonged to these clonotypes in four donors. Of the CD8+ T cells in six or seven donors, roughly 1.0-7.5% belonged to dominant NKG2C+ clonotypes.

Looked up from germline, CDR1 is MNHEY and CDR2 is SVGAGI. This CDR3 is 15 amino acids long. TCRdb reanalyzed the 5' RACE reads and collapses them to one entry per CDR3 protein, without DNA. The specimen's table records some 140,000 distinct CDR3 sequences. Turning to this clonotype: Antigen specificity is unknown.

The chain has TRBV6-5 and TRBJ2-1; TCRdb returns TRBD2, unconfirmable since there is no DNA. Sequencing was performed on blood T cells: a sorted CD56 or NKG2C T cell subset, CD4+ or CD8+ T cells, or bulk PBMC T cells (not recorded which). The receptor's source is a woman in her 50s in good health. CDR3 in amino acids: CASRSGLGATSEQFF.